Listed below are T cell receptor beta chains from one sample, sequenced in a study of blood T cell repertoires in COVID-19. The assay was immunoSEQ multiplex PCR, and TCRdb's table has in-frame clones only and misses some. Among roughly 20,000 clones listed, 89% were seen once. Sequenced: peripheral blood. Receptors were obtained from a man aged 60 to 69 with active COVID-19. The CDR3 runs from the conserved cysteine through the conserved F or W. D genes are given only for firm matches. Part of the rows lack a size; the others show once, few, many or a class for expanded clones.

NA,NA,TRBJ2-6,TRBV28,CASSTGANVLTF,TGTGCCAGCAGCACTGGGGCCAACGTCCTGACTTTC
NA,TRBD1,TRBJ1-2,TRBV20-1,CSASGDSYGYTF,TGCAGTGCTAGTGGGGACAGCTATGGCTACACCTTC
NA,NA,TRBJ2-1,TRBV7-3,CASSLSAGDNEQFF,TGTGCCAGCAGCTTATCTGCAGGGGACAATGAGCAGTTCTTC
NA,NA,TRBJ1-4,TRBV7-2,CASSETGNTNEKLFF,TGTGCCAGCAGCGAAACAGGGAACACTAATGAAAAACTGTTTTTT
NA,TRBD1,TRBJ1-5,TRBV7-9,CASSLGTGGYSNQPQHF,TGTGCCAGCAGCCTAGGGACAGGAGGTTATAGCAATCAGCCCCAGCATTTT
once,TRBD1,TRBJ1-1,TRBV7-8,CATVDRVVAFF,TGTGCCACCGTGGACAGGGTTGTTGCTTTCTTT
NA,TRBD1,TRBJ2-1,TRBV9,CASSQRIGQGAKNEQFF,TGTGCCAGCAGCCAACGCATTGGACAGGGGGCGAAGAATGAGCAGTTCTTC
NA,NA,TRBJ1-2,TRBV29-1,CSVVEGRSYTF,TGCAGCGTTGTGGAGGGTCGTAGCTACACCTTC
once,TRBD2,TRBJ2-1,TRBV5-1,CASSPGTSGFNEQFF,TGCGCCAGCAGCCCCGGGACTAGCGGATTTAATGAGCAGTTCTTC
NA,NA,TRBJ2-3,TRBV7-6,CASSLFSGQLTPDTQYF,TGTGCCAGCAGCTTATTTTCAGGGCAACTAACACCAGATACGCAGTATTTT
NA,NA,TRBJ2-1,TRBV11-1,CASSPFYNEQFF,TGTGCCAGCAGCCCTTTCTACAATGAGCAGTTCTTC
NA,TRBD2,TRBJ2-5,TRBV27,CASSPRAAGVEETQYF,TGTGCCAGCAGTCCCAGGGCGGCGGGAGTGGAGGAGACCCAGTACTTC
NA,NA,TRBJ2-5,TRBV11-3,CASSLDGPGAQETQYF,TGTGCCAGCAGCTTAGACGGCCCAGGGGCTCAAGAGACCCAGTACTTC
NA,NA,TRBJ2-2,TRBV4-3,CASSQDPGWAGELFF,TGCGCCAGCAGCCAAGATCCGGGGTGGGCCGGGGAGCTGTTTTTT
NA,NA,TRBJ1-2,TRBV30,CAWKSAVAPFINYGYTF,TGTGCCTGGAAGTCTGCGGTCGCACCTTTTATTAACTATGGCTACACCTTC
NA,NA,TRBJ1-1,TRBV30,CAWSTQGDFAEAFF,TGTGCCTGGAGCACACAGGGTGATTTTGCTGAAGCTTTCTTT
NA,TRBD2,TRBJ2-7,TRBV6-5,CASRGSGRPPYEQYF,TGTGCCAGCAGAGGTAGCGGGAGGCCCCCCTACGAGCAGTACTTC